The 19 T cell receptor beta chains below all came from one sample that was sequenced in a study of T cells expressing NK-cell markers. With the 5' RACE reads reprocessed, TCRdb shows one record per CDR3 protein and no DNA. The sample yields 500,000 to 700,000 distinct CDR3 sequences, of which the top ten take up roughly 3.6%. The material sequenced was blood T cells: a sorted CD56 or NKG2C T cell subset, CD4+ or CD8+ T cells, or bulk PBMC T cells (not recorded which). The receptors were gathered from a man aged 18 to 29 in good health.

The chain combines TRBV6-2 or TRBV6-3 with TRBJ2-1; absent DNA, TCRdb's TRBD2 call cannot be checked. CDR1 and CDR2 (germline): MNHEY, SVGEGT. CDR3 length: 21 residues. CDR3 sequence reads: CASRTAGATSGTTGGYNEQFF.

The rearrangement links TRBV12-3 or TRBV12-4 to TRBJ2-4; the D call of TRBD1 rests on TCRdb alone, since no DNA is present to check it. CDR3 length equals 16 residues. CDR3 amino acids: CASSPRQGTAKNIQYF.

The CDR3 reads CASSRASSGSSYNEQFF. The chain uses TRBV7-9 and TRBJ2-1; as DNA is missing, the TRBD2 call by TCRdb cannot be tested. Germline V gives CDR1 SEHNR, CDR2 FQNEAQ (reference sequence). This CDR3 comprises 17 residues.

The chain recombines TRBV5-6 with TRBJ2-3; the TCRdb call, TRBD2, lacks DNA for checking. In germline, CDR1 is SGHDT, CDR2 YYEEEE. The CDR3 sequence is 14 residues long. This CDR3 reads CASRRGGSTDTQYF. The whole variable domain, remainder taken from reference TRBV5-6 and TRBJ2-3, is DAGVTQSPTHLIKTRGQQVTLRCSPKSGHDTVSWYQQALGQGPQFIFQYYEEEERQRGNFPDRFSGHQFPNYSSELNVNALLLGDSALYLCASRRGGSTDTQYFGPGTRLTVL.

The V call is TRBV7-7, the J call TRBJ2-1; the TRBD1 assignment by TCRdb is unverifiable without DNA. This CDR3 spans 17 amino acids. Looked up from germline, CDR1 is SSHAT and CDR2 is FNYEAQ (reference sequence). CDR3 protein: CASSLKGGGSSYNEQFF. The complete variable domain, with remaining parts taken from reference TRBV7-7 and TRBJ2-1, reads GAGVSQSPRYKVTKRGQDVTLRCDPISSHATLYWYQQALGQGPEFLTYFNYEAQPDKSGLPSDRFSAERPEGSISTLTIQRTEQRDSAMYRCASSLKGGGSSYNEQFFGPGTRLTVL.

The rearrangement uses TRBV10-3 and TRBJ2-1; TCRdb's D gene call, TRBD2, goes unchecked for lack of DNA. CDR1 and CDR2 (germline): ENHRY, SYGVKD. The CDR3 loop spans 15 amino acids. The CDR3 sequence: CATLARGSGDNEQFF.

The CDR3: CASSGLEQETQYF. J is TRBJ2-5 and V is TRBV9; TCRdb picks TRBD2, but there is no DNA to check that call. This CDR3 is 13 amino acids long. Germline V gene data show CDR1 as SGDLS and CDR2 as YYNGEE.

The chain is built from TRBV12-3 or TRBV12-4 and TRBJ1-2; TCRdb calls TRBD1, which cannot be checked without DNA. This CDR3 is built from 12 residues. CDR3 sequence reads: CASSLDQGHATF.

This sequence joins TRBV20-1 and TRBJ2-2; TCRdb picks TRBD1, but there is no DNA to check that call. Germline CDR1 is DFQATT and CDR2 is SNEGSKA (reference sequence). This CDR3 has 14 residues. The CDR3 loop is CSASQGASTGELFF.

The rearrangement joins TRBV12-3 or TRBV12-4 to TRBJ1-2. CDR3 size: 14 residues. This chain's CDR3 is CASRLGGTAYGYTF.

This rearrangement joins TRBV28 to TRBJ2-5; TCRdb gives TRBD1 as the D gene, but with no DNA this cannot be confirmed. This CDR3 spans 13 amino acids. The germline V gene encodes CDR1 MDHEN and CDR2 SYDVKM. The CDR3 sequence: CASSSVQGETQYF.

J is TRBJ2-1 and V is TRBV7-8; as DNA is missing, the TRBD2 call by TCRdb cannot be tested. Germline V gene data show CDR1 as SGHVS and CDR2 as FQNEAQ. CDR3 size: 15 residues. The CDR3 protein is CASSHKREEYNEQFF.

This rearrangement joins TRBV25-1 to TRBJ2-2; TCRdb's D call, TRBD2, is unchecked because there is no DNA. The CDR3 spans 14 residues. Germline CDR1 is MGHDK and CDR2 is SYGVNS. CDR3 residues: CASSETSGAGELFF.

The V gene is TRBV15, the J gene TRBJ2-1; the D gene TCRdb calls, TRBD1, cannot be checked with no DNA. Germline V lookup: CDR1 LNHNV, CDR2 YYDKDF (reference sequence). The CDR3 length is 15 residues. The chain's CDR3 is CATSRDRASYNEQFF.

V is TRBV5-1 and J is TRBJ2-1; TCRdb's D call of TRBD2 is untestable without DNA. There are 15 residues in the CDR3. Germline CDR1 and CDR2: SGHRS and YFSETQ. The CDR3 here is CASSFGSRTYNEQFF.

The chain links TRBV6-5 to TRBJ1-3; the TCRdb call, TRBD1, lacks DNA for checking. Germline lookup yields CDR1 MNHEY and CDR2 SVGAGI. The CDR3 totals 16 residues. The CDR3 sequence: CASRTPAGNAGNTIYF.

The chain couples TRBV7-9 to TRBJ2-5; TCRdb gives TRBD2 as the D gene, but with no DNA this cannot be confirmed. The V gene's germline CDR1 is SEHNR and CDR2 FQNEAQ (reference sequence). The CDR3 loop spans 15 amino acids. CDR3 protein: CASSPSGSRVETQYF.

CDR3: CASSNVQGQGEVQETQYF. This sequence joins TRBV7-9 and TRBJ2-5; there is no DNA to check the TCRdb D call of TRBD1. This CDR3 spans 18 amino acids. Germline V gene lookup returns CDR1 SEHNR and CDR2 FQNEAQ (reference sequence).

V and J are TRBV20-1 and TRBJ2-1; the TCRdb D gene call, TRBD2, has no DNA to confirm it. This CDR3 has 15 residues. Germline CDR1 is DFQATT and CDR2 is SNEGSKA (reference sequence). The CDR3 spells CSARRLASGYNEQFF.